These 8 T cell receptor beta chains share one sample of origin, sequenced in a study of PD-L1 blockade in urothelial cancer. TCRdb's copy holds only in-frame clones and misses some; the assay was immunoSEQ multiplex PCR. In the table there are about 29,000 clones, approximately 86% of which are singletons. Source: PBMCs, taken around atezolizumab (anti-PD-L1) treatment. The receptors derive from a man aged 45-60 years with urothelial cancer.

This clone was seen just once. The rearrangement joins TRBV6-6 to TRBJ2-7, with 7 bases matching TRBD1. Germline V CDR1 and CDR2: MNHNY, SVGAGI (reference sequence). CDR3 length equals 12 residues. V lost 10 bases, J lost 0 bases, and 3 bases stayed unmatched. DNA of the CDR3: TGTGCCACCTGGACAGGCTCCTACGAGCAGTACTTC. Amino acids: CATWTGSYEQYF.

CDR3 nucleotides: TGCGCCAGCAGCTTGGCCGAGGAGAATGGGGCTTTCTTT. It is translated as CASSLAEENGAFF. This chain joins TRBV5-1 and TRBJ1-1; D is undetermined. The V gene's germline CDR1 is SGHRS and CDR2 YFSETQ. The ends were cut back, 0 bases at V and 11 bases at J, with 14 bases in the middle. The CDR3 loop spans 13 amino acids.

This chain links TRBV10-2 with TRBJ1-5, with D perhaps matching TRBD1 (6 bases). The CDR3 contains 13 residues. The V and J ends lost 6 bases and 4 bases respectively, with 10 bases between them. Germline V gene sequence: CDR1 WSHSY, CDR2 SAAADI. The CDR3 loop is CASRLQGNQPQHF. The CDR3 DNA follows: TGCGCCAGCAGACTACAGGGAAATCAGCCCCAGCATTTT.

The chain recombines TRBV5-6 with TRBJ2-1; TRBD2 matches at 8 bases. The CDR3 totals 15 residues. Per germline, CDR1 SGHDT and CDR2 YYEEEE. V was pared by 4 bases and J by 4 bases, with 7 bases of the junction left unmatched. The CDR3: CASSAQLAAYNEQFF. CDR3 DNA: TGTGCCAGCAGCGCTCAACTAGCGGCTTACAATGAGCAGTTCTTC.

The CDR3 nucleotides read TGTGCCAGCAGCTTCTCGGGAGCGGGTGAGCAGTTCTTC. Residues: CASSFSGAGEQFF. The chain joins TRBV11-3 to TRBJ2-1; the D gene is possibly TRBD2 (6 bases). The germline V gene encodes CDR1 SGHNT and CDR2 YENEEA. The CDR3 contains 13 residues. Trimming removed 3 bases at V and 9 bases at J, with 12 bases between. Combining the CDR3 with reference TRBV11-3 and TRBJ2-1 gives the whole variable domain EAGVVQSPRYKIIEKKQPVAFWCNPISGHNTLYWYLQNLGQGPELLIRYENEEAVDDSQLPKDRFSAERLKGVDSTLKIQPAELGDSAVYLCASSFSGAGEQFFGPGTRLTVL.

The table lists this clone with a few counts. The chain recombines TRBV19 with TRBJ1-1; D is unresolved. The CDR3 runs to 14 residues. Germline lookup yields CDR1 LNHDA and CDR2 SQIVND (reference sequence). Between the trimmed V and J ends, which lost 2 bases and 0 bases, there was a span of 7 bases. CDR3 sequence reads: CASSINGLNTEAFF. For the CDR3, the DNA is TGTGCCAGTAGTATAAATGGGCTGAACACTGAAGCTTTCTTT.

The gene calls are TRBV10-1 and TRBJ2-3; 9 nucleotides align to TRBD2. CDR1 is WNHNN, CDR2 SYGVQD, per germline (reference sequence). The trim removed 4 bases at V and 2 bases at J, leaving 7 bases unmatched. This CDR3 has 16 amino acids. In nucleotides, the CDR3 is TGCGCCAGCAGTGTCGGGCCTAGCGGGGCCACAGATACGCAGTATTTT. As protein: CASSVGPSGATDTQYF.

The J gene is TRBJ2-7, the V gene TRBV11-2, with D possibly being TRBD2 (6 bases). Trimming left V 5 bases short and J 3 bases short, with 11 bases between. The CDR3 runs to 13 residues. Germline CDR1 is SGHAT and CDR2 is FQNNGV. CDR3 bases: TGTGCCAGCAGCCGGGAGATAATCTACGAGCAGTACTTC. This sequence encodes CASSREIIYEQYF.